This T cell receptor (beta chain) was sequenced in a study of tumor-infiltrating lymphocytes in primary liver carcinoma. Study context: Patients had primary liver carcinoma treated by surgical resection. General study points: CD8+ and CD4+ repertoires went uncompared, the samples being bulk unsorted. Tumors and blood were compared for top-250-clone fraction, and tumors had the significantly higher value (p = 0.039).

Concerning this clonotype itself: The antigen remains unidentified.

This CDR3 spans 14 amino acids. V lost 8 bases and J 6 bases, leaving 17 bases between the germline ends. Germline DNA was also extracted, and blood RNA was taken from unsorted whole blood. None of the patients had received treatment, and all had chronic HBV infection. Priming with a constant-region primer yielded TCR beta cDNA from about 510 ng total RNA. Three rounds of nested multiplex PCR with slightly modified ARM-PCR produced TCR beta libraries. Two initial PCR rounds of around 9 cycles each paired TRBV1-TRBV30 forward primers with a C-beta reverse primer. TCRdb re-analysed the multiplex PCR reads in MiXCR, keeping a single row per CDR3 protein. The sample gives some 190,000 distinct CDR3 sequences, roughly 60% of which show up once; approximately 67% is in the top ten.

The chain links TRBV12-3 or TRBV12-4 to TRBJ1-5; D ambiguous. The clonotype comes from a man aged 35 to 55 with primary liver carcinoma and hepatitis B virus infection. Sample: peripheral blood. In DNA, the CDR3 is TGTGCCAGCGGCCGGGATAGTAGCCTTCAGCCCCAGCATTTT. Translating gives CASGRDSSLQPQHF.